These 14 T cell receptor beta chains were all obtained from the same sample, sequenced in a study of regulatory T cells in long-lasting Graves disease. Time point meaning: newly diagnosed GD, antithyroid drugs for less than 3 months. The TCR library used RNA extracted from PBMCs. In building TCR beta libraries, iRepertoire HTBI primers were used together with Arm-PCR of CDR3 regions. Using its own MiXCR run on the multiplex PCR reads, TCRdb lists one record per CDR3 protein. The table lists roughly 410,000 distinct CDR3 sequences, about 15% of them singletons. The same sample was also used in a study of T cells in Graves' hyperthyroidism and ophthalmopathy.

Here the sequenced sample was peripheral blood mononuclear cells (PBMCs), taken at new diagnosis, from a patient treated with antithyroid drugs. The receptors stem from a middle-aged woman with Graves disease.

The chain joins TRBV5-1 to TRBJ2-2; TRBD2 aligns across 7 bases. The germline CDR1 and CDR2 sequences are SGHRS and YFSETQ. The CDR3 contains 16 residues. V lost 4 bases, J lost 2 bases, and 8 bases stayed unmatched. CDR3 in DNA: TGCGCCAGCAGCAAGGGACTATTGTCCAACACCGGGGAGCTGTTTTTT. Translated: CASSKGLLSNTGELFF. Combining the CDR3 with reference TRBV5-1 and TRBJ2-2 gives the whole variable domain KAGVTQTPRYLIKTRGQQVTLSCSPISGHRSVSWYQQTPGQGLQFLFEYFSETQRNKGNFPGRFSGRQFSNSRSEMNVSTLELGDSALYLCASSKGLLSNTGELFFGEGSRLTVL.

The genes are TRBV11-2 and TRBJ1-1; D gene uncertain. This CDR3 region has 11 residues. V dropped 3 bases and J dropped 8 bases, with 7 bases sitting between them. Germline V CDR1 and CDR2: SGHAT, FQNNGV. The CDR3 region is CASSLGWEAFF. In nucleotides, the CDR3 is TGTGCCAGCAGCTTGGGCTGGGAAGCTTTCTTT.

The rearrangement links TRBV4-1 to TRBJ2-3; no definite D call. V gave up 4 bases and J gave up 5 bases, with 10 bases separating them. Germline CDR1 reads MGHRA; CDR2 reads YSYEKL. The CDR3 consists of 13 residues. CDR3 nucleotide sequence: TGCGCCAGCAGCCTCCCCTCTTTAGATACGCAGTATTTT. This sequence encodes CASSLPSLDTQYF.

The rearrangement uses TRBV20-1 and TRBJ1-5, with D possibly TRBD1 on 5 matching bases. The length of the CDR3 is 15 residues. Germline values: CDR1 DFQATT, CDR2 SNEGSKA (reference sequence). The V end was cut by 2 bases, the J end by 1 base, with 12 bases between. The CDR3 nucleotides read TGCAGTGCTAGATGGGGGGGGTTAAGCAATCAGCCCCAGCATTTT. Protein: CSARWGGLSNQPQHF.

In this sample, this clonotype turned up a few times. V usage is TRBV30 and J usage is TRBJ1-2; 9 bases are shared with TRBD1. The junction had 10 bases not matched to a gene; V was cut back by 4 bases and J by 7 bases. The CDR3 has 14 amino acids. CDR1 GTSNPN and CDR2 SVGIG come from the germline V gene (reference sequence). CDR3 nucleotide sequence: TGTGCCTGGACCCAATTACAGGGGGCCAGTGGCTACACCTTC. Translated, it gives CAWTQLQGASGYTF.

This chain joins TRBV15 and TRBJ1-2; D is undetermined. Germline V gives CDR1 LNHNV, CDR2 YYDKDF (reference sequence). Trimming left V 6 bases short and J 4 bases short, with 15 bases between. This CDR3 has 14 residues. As DNA, the CDR3 is TGTGCCACCAGAGGGTCACGGACTATCTATGGCTACACCTTC. Residues: CATRGSRTIYGYTF.

As for this clonotype: A much larger clone differs by one base, so this may be a read error. The rearrangement joins TRBV24-1 to TRBJ2-5, with 9 bases that match TRBD1. TRBJ2-1 explains the end of the DNA better; the J call may be wrong. Germline V lookup: CDR1 KGHDR, CDR2 SFDVKD. The CDR3 totals 18 residues. The CDR3 coding sequence is TGTGCCAACAGTGATTTGAATTATGGGACAGGGAAATACAATGAGCAGTTCTTC. Protein product: CANSDLNYGTGKYNEQFF.

This clonotype has more than one count but fewer than ten. This chain joins TRBV28 and TRBJ2-1; weak D call: TRBD1 (5 bases). The CDR3 totals 16 residues. From germline, CDR1 is MDHEN and CDR2 SYDVKM. The V gene lost 4 bases and the J gene lost 0 bases, with 13 bases spanning the gap. The CDR3: CASSSDRTPSYNEQFF. The CDR3 bases are TGTGCCAGCAGTTCGGACCGGACACCCTCCTACAATGAGCAGTTCTTC. The full variable domain, in which reference TRBV28 and TRBJ2-1 provide the parts outside the CDR3, is DVKVTQSSRYLVKRTGEKVFLECVQDMDHENMFWYRQDPGLGLRLIYFSYDVKMKEKGDIPEGYSVSREKKERFSLILESASTNQTSMYLCASSSDRTPSYNEQFFGPGTRLTVL.

For this clonotype: A clone one base away is much larger, so this may be a read error. The rearrangement joins TRBV12-3 or TRBV12-4 to TRBJ2-1, with 7 bases aligning to TRBD2. The CDR3 is made up of 14 amino acids. The CDR3 reads CASSEAGTYNEQLF. Written as DNA, the CDR3 is TGTGCCAGCAGTGAAGCGGGAACCTACAATGAGCAGCTCTTC.

Only a few counts were recorded for this clonotype. The chain uses TRBV4-1 and TRBJ2-7; D is ambiguous. V was trimmed by 2 bases and J by 0 bases, leaving 14 bases between them. Per germline, CDR1 MGHRA and CDR2 YSYEKL. The CDR3 runs 16 residues. The CDR3 sequence is CASSQPTDGSSYEQYF. CDR3 nucleotide sequence: TGCGCCAGCAGCCAACCCACCGACGGTAGCTCCTACGAGCAGTACTTC.

On this clonotype itself: One end of the junction is discordant with germline, which a read error may explain. This chain uses TRBV28 with TRBJ2-1, with D possibly being TRBD2 (6 bases). The CDR3 is made up of 15 amino acids. Germline-derived CDR1 and CDR2 are MDHEN and SYDVKM. The CDR3, as DNA: TGTGCCAGCAGAATTAAACCGGGACTCTACAATGAGCGGTTCTTC. Its protein is CASRIKPGLYNERFF.

About this clonotype itself: A read error may account for a junction end that differs from germline. The V gene is TRBV6-2 or TRBV6-3, the J gene TRBJ2-7; no definite D call. The CDR3 runs to 15 residues. Germline-derived CDR1 and CDR2 are MNHEY and SVGEGT. This chain's CDR3 is CASSYSGPLPSEQCF. CDR3 DNA sequence: TGTGCCAGCAGTTACTCGGGCCCTCTTCCGAGCGAGCAGTGCTTC.

The chain carries TRBV2 and TRBJ2-1; 10 bases are shared with TRBD2. J gave up 7 bases and V 6 bases, and 9 bases lay outside the gene matches. CDR1 SNHLY and CDR2 FYNNEI come from the germline V gene. CDR3 length: 15 amino acids. CDR3 residues: CASSWTSGQQNEQFF. The DNA for the CDR3 is TGTGCCAGCAGCTGGACTAGCGGCCAACAGAATGAGCAGTTCTTC.

There are a few counts of this clonotype. The chain carries TRBV27 and TRBJ2-3, with no clear D. The CDR3 covers 15 residues. V was cut by 0 bases and J by 2 bases, with 9 bases left in between. The germline gives CDR1 MNHEY, CDR2 SMNVEV (reference sequence). CDR3 amino acids: CASSLSWVPTDTQYF. DNA of the CDR3: TGTGCCAGCAGTTTATCGTGGGTCCCCACAGATACGCAGTATTTT.